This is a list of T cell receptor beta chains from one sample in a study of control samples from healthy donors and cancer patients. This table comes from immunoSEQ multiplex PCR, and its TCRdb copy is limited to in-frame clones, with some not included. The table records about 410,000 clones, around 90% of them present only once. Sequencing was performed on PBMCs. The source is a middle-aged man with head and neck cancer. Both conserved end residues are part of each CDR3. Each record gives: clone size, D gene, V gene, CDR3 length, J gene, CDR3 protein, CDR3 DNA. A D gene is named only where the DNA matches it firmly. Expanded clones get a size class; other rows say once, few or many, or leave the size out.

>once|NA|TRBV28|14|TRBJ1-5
CASRIIVANQPQHF
TGTGCCAGCAGAATAATTGTCGCCAATCAGCCCCAGCATTTT
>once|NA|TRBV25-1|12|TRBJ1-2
CASSLNQGGYTF
TGTGCCAGCAGTCTAAACCAGGGGGGCTACACCTTC
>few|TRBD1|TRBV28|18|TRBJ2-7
CASSLNTGTGDESYEQYF
TGTGCCAGCAGTCTCAACACCGGGACAGGGGACGAATCCTACGAGCAGTACTTC
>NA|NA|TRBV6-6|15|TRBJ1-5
CASSYGQGFDQPQHF
TGTGCCAGCAGTTACGGGCAGGGCTTCGATCAGCCCCAGCATTTT
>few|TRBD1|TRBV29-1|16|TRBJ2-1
CSAIPGQTGAYNEQFF
TGCAGCGCGATTCCGGGACAGACCGGAGCCTACAATGAGCAGTTCTTC
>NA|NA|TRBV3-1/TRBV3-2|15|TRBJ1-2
CASSQRPDTAGGYTF
TGTGCCAGCAGCCAACGGCCGGACACGGCGGGGGGCTACACCTTC
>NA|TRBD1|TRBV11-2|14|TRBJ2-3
CASSLGQGTYTQYF
TGTGCCAGCAGCTTAGGACAGGGGACATATACGCAGTATTTT
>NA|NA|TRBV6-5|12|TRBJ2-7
CASRGNSYEQYF
TGTGCCAGCAGGGGTAACTCCTACGAGCAGTACTTC
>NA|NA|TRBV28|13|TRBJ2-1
CASSLPRLNEQFF
TGTGCCAGCAGTTTACCCCGATTAAATGAGCAGTTCTTC
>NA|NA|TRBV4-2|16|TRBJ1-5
CASSPPGRGGDQPQHF
TGTGCCAGCAGCCCTCCGGGGAGGGGAGGGGATCAGCCCCAGCATTTT
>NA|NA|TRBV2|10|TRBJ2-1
CASRRNEQFF
TGTGCCAGCCGCCGCAATGAGCAGTTCTTC
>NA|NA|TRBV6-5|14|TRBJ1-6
CASSYSGPNSPLHF
TGTGCCAGCAGTTACTCGGGGCCTAATTCACCCCTCCACTTT
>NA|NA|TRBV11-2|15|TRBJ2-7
CASTPLGDVGYEQYF
TGTGCCAGCACCCCGCTGGGGGACGTCGGCTACGAGCAGTACTTC
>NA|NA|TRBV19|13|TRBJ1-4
CASSPAPYEKLFF
TGTGCCAGTAGTCCGGCCCCCTATGAAAAACTGTTTTTT
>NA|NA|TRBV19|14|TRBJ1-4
CAGGQGFTNEKLFF
TGTGCCGGTGGGCAGGGTTTCACTAATGAAAAACTGTTTTTT
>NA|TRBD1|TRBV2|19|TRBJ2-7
CASSDTVKLWDRGPYEQYF
TGTGCCAGCAGTGATACTGTGAAGTTATGGGACAGGGGCCCCTACGAGCAGTACTTC
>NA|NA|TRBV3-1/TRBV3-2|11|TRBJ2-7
CASSTGDEQYF
TGTGCCAGCAGCACTGGGGACGAGCAGTACTTC
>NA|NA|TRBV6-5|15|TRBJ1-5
CATIPLIRVEQPQHF
TGTGCCACCATCCCCCTTATTAGGGTGGAACAGCCCCAGCATTTT
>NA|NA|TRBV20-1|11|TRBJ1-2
CSARDWPVYTF
TGCAGTGCTAGAGATTGGCCCGTGTACACCTTC
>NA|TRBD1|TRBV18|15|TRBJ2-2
CASSLGQGNTGELFF
TGTGCCAGCTCACTGGGACAGGGGAACACCGGGGAGCTGTTTTTT
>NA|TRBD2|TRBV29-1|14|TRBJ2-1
CSVVEGLANDEQFF
TGCAGCGTTGTGGAGGGACTAGCTAACGATGAGCAGTTCTTC
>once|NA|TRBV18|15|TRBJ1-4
CASSPGEDTNEKLFF
TGTGCCAGCTCCCCCGGGGAAGATACTAATGAAAAACTGTTTTTT
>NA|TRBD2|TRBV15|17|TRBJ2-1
CATSRGVLAGGDNEQFF
TGTGCCACCAGCAGAGGGGTACTAGCGGGAGGGGACAATGAGCAGTTCTTC
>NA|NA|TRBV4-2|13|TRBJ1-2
CASSQVRGGGYTF
TGTGCCAGCAGCCAAGTCAGGGGCGGGGGCTACACCTTC
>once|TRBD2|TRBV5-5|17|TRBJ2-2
CASSPLAGGPVTGELFF
TGTGCCAGCAGCCCATTAGCGGGAGGGCCCGTCACCGGGGAGCTGTTTTTT
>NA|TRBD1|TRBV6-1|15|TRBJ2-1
CASSEQTGAGNEQFF
TGTGCCAGCAGTGAACAGACAGGGGCTGGGAATGAGCAGTTCTTC
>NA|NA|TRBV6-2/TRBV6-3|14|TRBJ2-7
CASSYGGSLDEQYF
TGTGCCAGCAGTTACGGAGGGAGTCTCGACGAGCAGTACTTC
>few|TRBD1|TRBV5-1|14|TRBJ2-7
CASSGTGGHYEQYF
TGCGCCAGCAGCGGGACAGGGGGCCACTACGAGCAGTACTTC
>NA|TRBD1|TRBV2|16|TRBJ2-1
CASSRSTGGSYNEQFF
TGTGCCAGCAGTCGCTCGACAGGGGGATCCTACAATGAGCAGTTCTTC
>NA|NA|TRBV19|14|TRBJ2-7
CASSIRGSTYEQYF
TGTGCCAGTAGTATTCGAGGCAGCACCTACGAGCAGTACTTC
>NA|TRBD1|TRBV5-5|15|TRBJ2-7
CASSFFLQGADEQYF
TGTGCCAGCAGCTTTTTTCTGCAGGGGGCGGACGAGCAGTACTTC
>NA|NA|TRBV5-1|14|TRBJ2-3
CASSLVGITDTQYF
TGCGCCAGCAGCTTGGTAGGGATCACAGATACGCAGTATTTT
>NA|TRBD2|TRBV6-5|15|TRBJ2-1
CASSYGGSSYNEQFF
TGTGCCAGCAGTTACGGCGGGAGCTCCTACAATGAGCAGTTCTTC
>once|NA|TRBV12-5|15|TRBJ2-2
CASGPDRVGGGELFF
TGTGCTAGTGGACCAGACAGGGTGGGGGGCGGGGAGCTGTTTTTT
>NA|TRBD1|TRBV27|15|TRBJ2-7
CASSPGTGASYEQYF
TGTGCCAGCAGTCCTGGGACAGGGGCATCTTACGAGCAGTACTTC
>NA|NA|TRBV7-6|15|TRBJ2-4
CASSLGGYPGTVQYF
TGTGCCAGCAGCTTAGGGGGGTATCCAGGGACGGTTCAGTACTTC
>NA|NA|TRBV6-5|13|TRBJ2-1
CASRSPPSNEQFF
TGTGCCAGCAGATCCCCTCCCAGCAATGAGCAGTTCTTC
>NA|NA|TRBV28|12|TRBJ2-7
CASSFTRYEQYF
TGTGCCAGCAGTTTTACAAGATACGAGCAGTACTTC
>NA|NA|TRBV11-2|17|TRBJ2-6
CASSSLRGTSGANVLTF
TGTGCCAGCAGCTCCCTCCGGGGGACCTCTGGGGCCAACGTCCTGACTTTC
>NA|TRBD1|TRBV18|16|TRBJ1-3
CASSSGGQGKRNTIYF
TGTGCCAGCTCATCTGGAGGACAGGGAAAAAGAAACACCATATATTTT
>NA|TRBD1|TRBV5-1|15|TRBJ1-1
CASSSQQGAVTEAFF
TGCGCCAGCAGTTCACAACAGGGGGCGGTCACTGAAGCTTTCTTT
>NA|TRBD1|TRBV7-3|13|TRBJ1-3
CASTQGSGNTIYF
TGTGCCAGCACACAGGGGTCCGGAAACACCATATATTTT
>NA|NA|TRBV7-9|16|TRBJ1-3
CASSPVDASSGNTIYF
TGTGCCAGCAGTCCTGTAGACGCCAGCTCTGGAAACACCATATATTTT
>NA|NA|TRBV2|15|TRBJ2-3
CASSEAGVPTDTQYF
TGTGCCAGCAGTGAGGCAGGGGTCCCCACGGATACGCAGTATTTT
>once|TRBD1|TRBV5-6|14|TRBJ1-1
CASSPATGVIEAFF
TGTGCCAGCAGCCCGGCGACAGGGGTAATTGAAGCTTTCTTT
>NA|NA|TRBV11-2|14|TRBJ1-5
CASRGEEVNQPQHF
TGTGCCAGCAGGGGGGAGGAGGTCAATCAGCCCCAGCATTTT
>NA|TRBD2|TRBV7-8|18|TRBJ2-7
CASSLYSGGLAGSYEQYF
TGTGCCAGCAGCTTGTACAGCGGGGGACTAGCGGGCTCCTACGAGCAGTACTTC
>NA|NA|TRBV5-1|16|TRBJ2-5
CASSYVPGVSQETQYF
TGCGCCAGCAGCTATGTTCCGGGAGTCTCACAAGAGACCCAGTACTTC
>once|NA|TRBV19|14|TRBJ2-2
CASSIGGATGELFF
TGTGCCAGTAGTATAGGAGGAGCCACCGGGGAGCTGTTTTTT
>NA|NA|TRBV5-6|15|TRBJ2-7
CASSSIRGPYYEQYF
TGTGCCAGCAGCTCAATCAGGGGACCCTACTACGAGCAGTACTTC
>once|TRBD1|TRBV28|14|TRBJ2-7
CASTPGQAPHEQYF
TGTGCCAGCACCCCGGGACAGGCCCCCCACGAGCAGTACTTC
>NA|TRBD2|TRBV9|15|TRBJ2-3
CASSQSGRDTDTQYF
TGTGCCAGCAGCCAAAGCGGGAGGGACACAGATACGCAGTATTTT
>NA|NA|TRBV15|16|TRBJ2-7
CATSSLDSGEAYEQYF
TGTGCCACCAGCAGTCTCGACTCCGGAGAGGCCTACGAGCAGTACTTC
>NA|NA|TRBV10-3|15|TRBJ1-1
CAISERDGLNTEAFF
TGTGCCATCAGTGAACGGGACGGCTTGAACACTGAAGCTTTCTTT
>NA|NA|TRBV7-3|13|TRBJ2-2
CASSWDYTGELFF
TGTGCCAGCAGCTGGGACTACACCGGGGAGCTGTTTTTT
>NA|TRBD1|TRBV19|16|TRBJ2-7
CASSPLDRGGGYEQYF
TGTGCCAGTAGCCCCCTCGACAGGGGGGGAGGTTACGAGCAGTACTTC
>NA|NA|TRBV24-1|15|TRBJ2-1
CATSDPGQKSNEQFF
TGTGCCACCAGTGATCCCGGACAGAAGTCCAATGAGCAGTTCTTC
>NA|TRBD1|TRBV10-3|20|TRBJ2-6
CAISAYGQGISLSGANVLTF
TGTGCCATCAGTGCATATGGACAGGGAATTTCCCTGTCTGGGGCCAACGTCCTGACTTTC